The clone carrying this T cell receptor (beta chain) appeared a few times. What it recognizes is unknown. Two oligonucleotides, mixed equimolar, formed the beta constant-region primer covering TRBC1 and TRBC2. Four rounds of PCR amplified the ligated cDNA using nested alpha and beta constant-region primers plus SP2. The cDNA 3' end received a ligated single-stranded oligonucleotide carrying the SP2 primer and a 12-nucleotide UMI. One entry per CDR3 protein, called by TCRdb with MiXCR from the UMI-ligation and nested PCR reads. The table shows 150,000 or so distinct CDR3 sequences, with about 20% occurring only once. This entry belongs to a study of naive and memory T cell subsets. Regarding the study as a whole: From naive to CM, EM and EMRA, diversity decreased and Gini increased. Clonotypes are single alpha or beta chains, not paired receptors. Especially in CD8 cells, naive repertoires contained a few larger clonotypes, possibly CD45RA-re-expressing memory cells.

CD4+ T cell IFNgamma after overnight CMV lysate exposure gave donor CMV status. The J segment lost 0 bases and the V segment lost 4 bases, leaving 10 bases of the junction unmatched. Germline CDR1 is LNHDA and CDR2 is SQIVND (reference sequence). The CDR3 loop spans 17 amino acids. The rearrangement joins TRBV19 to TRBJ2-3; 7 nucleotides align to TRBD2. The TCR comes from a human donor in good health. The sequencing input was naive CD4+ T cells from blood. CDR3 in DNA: TGTGCCAGTAGTAACTCCCTTAGGGAGGGTAGCACAGATACGCAGTATTTT. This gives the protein CASSNSLREGSTDTQYF. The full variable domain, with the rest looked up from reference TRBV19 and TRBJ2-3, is DGGITQSPKYLFRKEGQNVTLSCEQNLNHDAMYWYRQDPGQGLRLIYYSQIVNDFQKGDIAEGYSVSREKKESFPLTVTSAQKNPTAFYLCASSNSLREGSTDTQYFGPGTRLTVL.